Presented here are 25 T cell receptor beta chains from one specimen sequenced in a study of early T cells in non-severe SARS-CoV-2 infection. TCRdb processed the 5' RACE reads anew with MiXCR; each CDR3 protein has one entry. Of 70,000 to 90,000 distinct CDR3 sequences listed, under 15% are singletons. The sample taken for sequencing was whole blood. These receptors were collected from an adult who was a healthcare worker with PCR-confirmed SARS-CoV-2 infection or an uninfected control (not recorded which).

Comments on this clonotype: The junction and the germline gene differ at one end; a read error may be behind it. This chain links TRBV3-1 with TRBJ2-3; no clear D. The CDR3 is 14 amino acids. Per the germline V gene, CDR1 is LGHDT and CDR2 is YNNKEL (reference sequence). For the CDR3, the DNA is TGTGCCAGCGGACCGGGTAGAAGTGCCGATACACAGTATTTT. Protein sequence: CASGPGRSADTQYF.

This chain uses TRBV19 with TRBJ1-4; D not resolved. The V end was cut by 9 bases, the J end by 10 bases, with 15 bases between. The CDR3 has 12 residues. Looked up from germline, CDR1 is LNHDA and CDR2 is SQIVND (reference sequence). CDR3 loop: CASAEDSGKLFF. In DNA form, the CDR3 reads TGTGCCAGCGCAGAGGATTCGGGAAAACTGTTTTTT. The full variable domain, completed using reference TRBV19 and TRBJ1-4, is DGGITQSPKYLFRKEGQNVTLSCEQNLNHDAMYWYRQDPGQGLRLIYYSQIVNDFQKGDIAEGYSVSREKKESFPLTVTSAQKNPTAFYLCASAEDSGKLFFGSGTQLSVL.

This clonotype was counted between two and nine times. V usage is TRBV30 and J usage is TRBJ2-1, with TRBD2 matching 7 bases. The CDR3 runs to 14 residues. V dropped 5 bases and J dropped 6; count of bases not matched to a gene: 10. CDR1 is GTSNPN, CDR2 SVGIG, per germline (reference sequence). As DNA, the CDR3 is TGTGCCTGGGGCAGATCCACTAGCGTCAATGAGCAGTTCTTC. It translates to CAWGRSTSVNEQFF.

This clonotype was detected a few times. V is TRBV28 and J is TRBJ2-4; D is perhaps TRBD2 (6 bases). Germline V gene data show CDR1 as MDHEN and CDR2 as SYDVKM. V was pared by 3 bases and J by 3 bases, with 9 bases between. The CDR3 is 14 residues long. The CDR3 region has the DNA TGTGCCAGCAGTTTGGGGGGTGGCAAAAACATTCAGTACTTC. It yields the protein CASSLGGGKNIQYF.

This chain connects TRBV20-1 to TRBJ1-6, with D hard to call. Germline CDR1 and CDR2: DFQATT and SNEGSKA (reference sequence). The germline V and J ends were trimmed by 2 bases and 4 bases, with 3 bases remaining between them. The CDR3 runs 12 residues. The CDR3 here is CSARQYNSPLHF. The CDR3 coding sequence is TGCAGTGCTAGACAGTATAATTCACCCCTCCACTTT.

In its sample, this clonotype was seen many times. The genes are TRBV29-1 and TRBJ1-1; D unclear. V shed 3 bases and J shed 4 bases, with 12 bases lying between them. The CDR3 runs 13 residues. CDR1 is SQVTM and CDR2 is ANQGSEA in the germline V gene. The chain's CDR3 is CSVEREIGTEAFF. The CDR3 DNA is TGCAGCGTTGAGCGGGAAATCGGCACTGAAGCTTTCTTT. The complete variable domain, with remaining parts taken from reference TRBV29-1 and TRBJ1-1, reads SAVISQKPSRDICQRGTSLTIQCQVDSQVTMMFWYRQQPGQSLTLIATANQGSEATYESGFVIDKFPISRPNLTFSTLTVSNMSPEDSSIYLCSVEREIGTEAFFGQGTRLTVV.

The table lists this clonotype with a few counts. The chain has TRBV28 and TRBJ2-2; a weak D match, TRBD1 (6 bases). The V and J ends lost 6 bases and 15 bases respectively, with 17 bases between them. Germline assignment: CDR1 MDHEN and CDR2 SYDVKM. The CDR3 runs to 12 residues. The CDR3 coding sequence is TGTGCCAGCAGCATACAGGGCAGAACGGTGTTTTTT. The encoded protein is CASSIQGRTVFF.

The CDR3 is CASSQDQVSYEQYF. The CDR3 nucleotides are TGCGCCAGCAGCCAAGATCAGGTTTCCTACGAGCAGTACTTC. V gene TRBV4-3 combines with J gene TRBJ2-7; D is uncertain. V lost 0 bases to trimming and J lost 1 base, with 7 bases between them. Looked up from germline, CDR1 is LGHNA and CDR2 is YSLEER. This CDR3 comprises 14 residues.

This clonotype was seen repeatedly, ten times or more. The chain combines TRBV5-1 with TRBJ2-7; D remains unclear. Germline CDR1 SGHRS, CDR2 YFSETQ. The length of the CDR3 is 11 residues. The V and J ends lost 3 bases and 3 bases respectively, with 4 bases between them. The CDR3: CASSSDYEQYF. CDR3 DNA: TGCGCCAGCAGCTCGGACTACGAGCAGTACTTC.

The chain couples TRBV5-1 to TRBJ1-1; TRBD1 might be the D (5 bases). Germline lookup yields CDR1 SGHRS and CDR2 YFSETQ. V dropped 7 bases and J dropped 3 bases, with 19 bases sitting between them. The CDR3 sequence is 15 residues long. This chain's CDR3 is CASCRKGRGHTEAFF. The CDR3 coding sequence is TGCGCCAGCTGTCGAAAGGGGAGAGGGCACACTGAAGCTTTCTTT. Using reference TRBV5-1 and TRBJ1-1 for the parts outside the CDR3, the full variable domain is KAGVTQTPRYLIKTRGQQVTLSCSPISGHRSVSWYQQTPGQGLQFLFEYFSETQRNKGNFPGRFSGRQFSNSRSEMNVSTLELGDSALYLCASCRKGRGHTEAFFGQGTRLTVV.

This clonotype was seen more than once but under ten times. V and J are TRBV28 and TRBJ1-2; D is possibly TRBD1 (5 bases). V was shortened by 2 bases and J by 8 bases, with 15 bases between the two germline ends. CDR3 length: 14 residues. Germline loops: CDR1 MDHEN, CDR2 SYDVKM. The CDR3 DNA reads as TGTGCCAGCAGTTTAGGGGCTGGGGGAGGCGGCTACACCTTC. As protein: CASSLGAGGGGYTF.

In DNA, the CDR3 is TGTGCCAGCAGCCAAGAAAGAGCGGAAACCTACAATGAGCAGTTCTTC. It encodes CASSQERAETYNEQFF. The chain links TRBV14 to TRBJ2-1; a weak D match, TRBD2 (5 bases). The V gene's germline CDR1 is SGHDN and CDR2 FVKESK. V gave up 0 bases and J gave up 2 bases, with 11 bases separating them. The CDR3 contains 16 residues.

This clonotype was detected only a few times. The chain recombines TRBV7-6 with TRBJ2-7, with a tentative D call TRBD2 (6 bases). CDR3 length equals 14 residues. Trimming cost V 5 bases and J 5 bases, with 16 bases left between them. CDR1 and CDR2 from the germline V gene are SGHVS and FNYEAQ. CDR3 sequence (DNA): TGTGCCAGCAGCGCGACTAGGGGAGGCCACGAGCAGTACTTC. Protein: CASSATRGGHEQYF.

This chain connects TRBV28 to TRBJ2-3; possible D gene TRBD2, 5 bases. Germline lookup yields CDR1 MDHEN and CDR2 SYDVKM. The V end lost 2 bases, the J end lost 3 bases, and 9 bases lay between the germline ends. The CDR3 has 14 residues. The CDR3 reads CASSLIGVTDTQYF. The CDR3 DNA reads as TGTGCCAGCAGTTTAATCGGGGTTACAGATACGCAGTATTTT.

This clonotype has ten or more counts. The rearrangement joins TRBV20-1 to TRBJ2-3; 13 bases match TRBD2. J was trimmed by 3 bases and V by 6 bases; bases with no gene match: 6. The CDR3 has 15 amino acids. Germline V gene sequence: CDR1 DFQATT, CDR2 SNEGSKA (reference sequence). In DNA form, the CDR3 reads TGCAGTGCGCAAAAACTAGCGGGAGGGACAGATACGCAGTATTTT. Translation: CSAQKLAGGTDTQYF.

This clonotype was detected a few times. This chain joins TRBV27 and TRBJ2-7, with D maybe TRBD1 (6 bases). Trimming pared 2 bases from V and 3 bases from J, leaving 14 bases between. The germline CDR1 and CDR2 sequences are MNHEY and SMNVEV (reference sequence). The CDR3 has 15 amino acids. This CDR3 reads CASSLTPGHRYEQYF. The CDR3 nucleotides read TGTGCCAGCAGTTTAACTCCGGGACATCGCTACGAGCAGTACTTC.

This clonotype was counted a few times. The rearrangement links TRBV28 to TRBJ2-2; 7 bases line up with TRBD1. The CDR3 is made up of 16 amino acids. V was clipped by 8 bases and J by 0 bases; unmatched bases: 9. CDR1 is MDHEN, CDR2 SYDVKM, per germline. The CDR3 here is CASSITGTANTGELFF. The CDR3 nucleotides read TGTGCCAGCTCGATCACCGGGACAGCGAACACCGGGGAGCTGTTTTTT.

The chain recombines TRBV10-3 with TRBJ1-5; D remains unclear. V was cut by 4 bases and J by 7 bases, with 11 bases left in between. Germline-derived CDR1 and CDR2 are ENHRY and SYGVKD. The CDR3 is 13 amino acids. Written as DNA, the CDR3 is TGTGCCATCAGTGTTGAGGGCCGGCAGCCCCAGCATTTT. This codes for CAISVEGRQPQHF.

This clonotype has more than one count but fewer than ten. The genes are TRBV20-1 and TRBJ2-5; 7 nucleotides line up with TRBD2. This CDR3 spans 14 amino acids. The trim removed 6 bases at V and 5 bases at J, leaving 12 bases unmatched. Looked up from germline, CDR1 is DFQATT and CDR2 is SNEGSKA (reference sequence). CDR3 protein: CSADGTVGGETQYF. CDR3 in DNA: TGCAGTGCCGACGGGACTGTCGGGGGGGAGACCCAGTACTTC.

CDR3 DNA: TGTGCCAGCAGTTACTCGGACATCAATGAGCAGTTCTTC. It translates to CASSYSDINEQFF. This chain joins TRBV6-2 or TRBV6-3 and TRBJ2-1, with TRBD1 as a possible D gene (5 bases). CDR1 is MNHEY and CDR2 is SVGEGT in the germline V gene. The CDR3 spans 13 residues. V lost 0 bases and J 6 bases, leaving 6 bases between the germline ends.

This chain connects TRBV6-1 to TRBJ2-1, with D possibly being TRBD2 (6 bases). The CDR3 extends over 13 amino acids. Looked up from germline, CDR1 is MNHNS and CDR2 is SASEGT. V gave up 3 bases and J gave up 9 bases, with 12 bases separating them. This CDR3 is CASSEIRGGEQFF. The DNA for the CDR3 is TGTGCCAGCAGTGAGATTAGGGGAGGTGAGCAGTTCTTC.

The chain carries TRBV6-5 and TRBJ1-2; no clear D gene. Looked up from germline, CDR1 is MNHEY and CDR2 is SVGAGI. The length of the CDR3 is 13 residues. Trimming shortened V by 2 bases and J by 8 bases, and 12 bases separated the two germline ends. CDR3 amino acids: CASSYADRSGYTF. CDR3 in DNA: TGTGCCAGCAGTTACGCCGATAGGAGCGGCTACACCTTC.

Many counts were recorded for this clonotype. The V call is TRBV29-1, the J call TRBJ2-3; TRBD2 aligns across 7 bases. V gave up 6 bases and J gave up 6 bases; unmatched junction bases: 9. Germline CDR1 is SQVTM and CDR2 is ANQGSEA. This CDR3 has 13 amino acids. The CDR3 DNA sequence: TGCAGCGTAGAGCAGCGGGACCGGGATACGCAGTATTTT. It translates to CSVEQRDRDTQYF.

This clonotype was seen more than once but under ten times. The chain carries TRBV25-1 and TRBJ2-7; no reliable D call. The CDR3 is made up of 14 amino acids. Germline-derived CDR1 and CDR2 are MGHDK and SYGVNS. Trimming shortened V by 8 bases and J by 6 bases, and 20 bases separated the two germline ends. The CDR3 DNA reads TGTGCCAGCCGAGAGTCGACGACTTCTGGCGAGCAGTACTTC. Translation gives CASRESTTSGEQYF.

This clonotype has at least ten counts. This chain links TRBV7-9 with TRBJ2-7; the D gene could be TRBD1 or TRBD2 (5 bases each). CDR3 size: 13 residues. CDR1 and CDR2 (germline): SEHNR, FQNEAQ (reference sequence). The germline V and J ends were trimmed by 5 bases and 6 bases, with 14 bases remaining between them. The CDR3 DNA reads TGTGCCAGCAGCCCGGGGCAGCTCAGCGAGCAGTACTTC. Residues: CASSPGQLSEQYF. Full variable domain (missing parts from reference TRBV7-9 and TRBJ2-7): DTGVSQNPRHKITKRGQNVTFRCDPISEHNRLYWYRQTLGQGPEFLTYFQNEAQLEKSRLLSDRFSAERPKGSFSTLEIQRTEQGDSAMYLCASSPGQLSEQYFGPGTRLTVT.